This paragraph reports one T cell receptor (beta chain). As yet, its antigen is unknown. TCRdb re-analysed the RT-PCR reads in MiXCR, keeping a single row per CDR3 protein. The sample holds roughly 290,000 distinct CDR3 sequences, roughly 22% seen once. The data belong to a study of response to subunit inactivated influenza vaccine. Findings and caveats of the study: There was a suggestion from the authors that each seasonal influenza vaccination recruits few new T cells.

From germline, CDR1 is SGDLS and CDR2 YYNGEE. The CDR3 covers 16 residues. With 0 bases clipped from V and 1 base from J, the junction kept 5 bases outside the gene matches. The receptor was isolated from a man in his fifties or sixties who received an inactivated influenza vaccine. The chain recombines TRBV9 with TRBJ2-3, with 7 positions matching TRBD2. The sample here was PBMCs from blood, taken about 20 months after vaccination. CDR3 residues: CASSVGGSGRTDTQYF. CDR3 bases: TGTGCCAGCAGCGTAGGGGGTAGCGGGCGCACAGATACGCAGTATTTT.